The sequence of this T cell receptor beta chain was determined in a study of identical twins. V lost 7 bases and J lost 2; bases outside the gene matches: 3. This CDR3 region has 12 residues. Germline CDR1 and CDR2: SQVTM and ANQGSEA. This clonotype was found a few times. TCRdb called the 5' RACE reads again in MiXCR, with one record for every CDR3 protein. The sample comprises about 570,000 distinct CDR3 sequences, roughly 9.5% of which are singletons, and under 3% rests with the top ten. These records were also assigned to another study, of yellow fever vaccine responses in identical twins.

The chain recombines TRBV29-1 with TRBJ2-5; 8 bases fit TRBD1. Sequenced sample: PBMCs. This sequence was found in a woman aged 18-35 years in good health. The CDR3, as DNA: TGCAGCGGTCGACAGGGGCAAGAGACCCAGTACTTC. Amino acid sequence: CSGRQGQETQYF.